The clone carrying this T cell receptor (beta chain) has a single count. The authors' processing: Reference gene primers were amplified, and this amplification served to estimate nucleated cell counts. Only in-frame clones appear in the TCRdb table, and some are missing; sequencing was by immunoSEQ multiplex PCR. The DNA was the basis for D and trimming; V, J and clone size are from that table. The sample yields some 61,000 clones, 80% to 90% seen once. The data derive from a study of blood T cell repertoires in COVID-19. For the study at large: Whether acute or convalescent, the COVID-19 samples came from the United States, Italy and Spain. PBMCs, B-cell-depleted T cells, or T cells were the source of the cDNA or gDNA that made up the material.

The V gene's germline CDR1 is GTSNPN and CDR2 SVGIG (reference sequence). The length of the CDR3 is 12 residues. J was trimmed by 2 bases and V by 5 bases; bases with no gene match: 2. The chain is built from TRBV30 and TRBJ1-2; 7 nucleotides match TRBD1. The sequenced material came from peripheral blood. The sequence was collected from a man aged 55 to 69 with acute or convalescent COVID-19. CDR3 sequence: CAWAQGNYGYTF. The CDR3 DNA is TGTGCCTGGGCACAGGGGAACTATGGCTACACCTTC.